These 15 T cell receptor beta chains were sequenced from one sample in a study of blood T cell repertoires in COVID-19. Only in-frame clones appear in the TCRdb table, and some are missing; sequencing was by immunoSEQ multiplex PCR. Here the sample spans under 450,000 clones, roughly nine tenths being singletons. The sample was PBMCs or T cells enriched from blood (not recorded which). Receptors were obtained from a woman in her thirties or forties who had been exposed to COVID-19.

This clone occurred once. The chain uses TRBV6-5 and TRBJ1-2; 7 bases fit TRBD1. Unmatched junction bases numbered 14, after V lost 6 bases and J lost 10 bases. This CDR3 has 14 amino acids. CDR1 MNHEY and CDR2 SVGAGI come from the germline V gene. The DNA for the CDR3 is TGTGCCAGCAGCACCGGGACAGACCGTCCCCACTACACCTTC. Its translation: CASSTGTDRPHYTF.

The chain employs TRBV24-1 and TRBJ2-6, with D tentatively TRBD2 (5 bases). Trimming took 5 bases from V and 1 from J, leaving 8 bases between them. CDR1 is KGHDR and CDR2 is SFDVKD in the germline V gene. The length of the CDR3 is 15 residues. The CDR3 loop is CATSAPGSGANVLTF. The CDR3 nucleotides are TGTGCCACCAGTGCGCCGGGATCTGGGGCCAACGTCCTGACTTTC.

The chain joins TRBV29-1 to TRBJ1-2; a weak D match, TRBD1 (6 bases). Trimming pared 6 bases from V and 0 bases from J, leaving 11 bases between. The CDR3 sequence is 13 residues long. The germline V gene encodes CDR1 SQVTM and CDR2 ANQGSEA. This CDR3 reads CSVGTTTNYGYTF. CDR3 sequence (DNA): TGCAGCGTAGGGACAACCACTAACTATGGCTACACCTTC.

The table lists this clone with a few counts. The chain uses TRBV10-3 and TRBJ2-7; 9 bases match TRBD2. CDR3 length equals 15 residues. Germline trimming cut 3 bases from V and 3 bases from J; bases unmatched to any gene: 6. CDR1 is ENHRY and CDR2 is SYGVKD in the germline V gene. The CDR3 sequence is CAISEGLAGNYEQYF. CDR3 in DNA: TGTGCCATCAGTGAAGGGCTAGCGGGGAACTACGAGCAGTACTTC.

The V gene is TRBV5-5, the J gene TRBJ2-5; TRBD2 matches at 7 bases. The CDR3 spans 13 residues. Germline loops: CDR1 SGHKS, CDR2 YYEKEE (reference sequence). Trimming took 3 bases from V and 4 from J; bases not matched to a gene: 3. CDR3 loop: CASSWGGGETQYF. CDR3 bases: TGTGCCAGCAGCTGGGGCGGGGGAGAGACCCAGTACTTC.

The chain employs TRBV19 and TRBJ1-1, with 7 nucleotides matching TRBD1. The germline gives CDR1 LNHDA, CDR2 SQIVND (reference sequence). The length of the CDR3 is 15 residues. The V and J ends lost 5 bases and 2 bases, in that order; junction bases with no gene match: 8. CDR3 sequence reads: CASSLGTDINTEAFF. The CDR3 nucleotides are TGTGCCAGTAGTCTCGGGACAGATATTAACACTGAAGCTTTCTTT.

This clone came up once. The V and J genes are TRBV6-1 and TRBJ1-4; TRBD1 is a possible D gene (6 bases). Trimming cost V 2 bases and J 0 bases, with 10 bases left between them. The CDR3 length is 16 residues. Germline CDR1 reads MNHNS; CDR2 reads SASEGT. CDR3 loop: CASSEQRGTTNEKLFF. The CDR3 nucleotides read TGTGCCAGCAGTGAACAGAGGGGGACAACTAATGAAAAACTGTTTTTT.

Points on this clone: At one end the junction does not follow the germline gene, possibly because of a read error. This rearrangement joins TRBV7-3 to TRBJ1-2; 9 bases are shared with TRBD1. Germline assignment: CDR1 SGHTA and CDR2 FQGTGA. This CDR3 region has 15 residues. CDR3 sequence: CASSLTGQGNHGYTF. DNA for the CDR3: TGTGCCAGCAGCTTAACGGGACAGGGTAACCATGGCTACACCTTC.

V gene TRBV7-9 combines with J gene TRBJ1-1; 7 positions agree with TRBD1. The CDR3 totals 15 residues. Germline lookup yields CDR1 SEHNR and CDR2 FQNEAQ (reference sequence). The junction had 6 bases not matched to a gene; V was cut back by 5 bases and J by 0 bases. The CDR3 region is CASSTQTGLNTEAFF. The DNA of the CDR3 is TGTGCCAGCAGCACACAGACAGGGCTGAACACTGAAGCTTTCTTT.

This chain uses TRBV3-1 (or the pseudogene TRBV3-2) with TRBJ2-1, with TRBD2 identical over 12 bases. CDR3 length: 17 amino acids. CDR1 and CDR2 (germline): LGHDT, YNNKEL (reference sequence). V was clipped by 1 base and J by 9 bases; unmatched bases: 10. The CDR3, as DNA: TGTGCCAGCAGCCAAGCAGCCCTAGCGGGGGGGCAGGGTGAGCAGTTCTTC. It yields the protein CASSQAALAGGQGEQFF.

This clone was counted a single time. This chain uses TRBV15 with TRBJ2-7; TRBD1 might be the D (6 bases). Trimming took off 1 base at V and 2 bases at J, with 9 bases between the two ends. There are 14 residues in the CDR3. Germline V gives CDR1 LNHNV, CDR2 YYDKDF (reference sequence). In nucleotides, the CDR3 is TGTGCCACCAGCAGAGCCGGACAGACCTACGAGCAGTACTTC. Translating it yields CATSRAGQTYEQYF.

The J gene is TRBJ1-5, the V gene TRBV6-5; 7 nucleotides match TRBD1. Germline V gene lookup returns CDR1 MNHEY and CDR2 SVGAGI. The CDR3 sequence is 14 residues long. V gave up 5 bases and J gave up 7 bases; unmatched junction bases: 8. The CDR3 sequence: CASSRTGTFQPQHF. The CDR3 region has the DNA TGTGCCAGCAGTCGGACAGGTACCTTCCAGCCCCAGCATTTT.

The chain combines TRBV10-1 with TRBJ1-1; TRBD1 aligns across 8 bases. This CDR3 is built from 15 residues. V lost 4 bases and J lost 4; bases outside the gene matches: 8. Germline CDR1 reads WNHNN; CDR2 reads SYGVQD (reference sequence). The CDR3, as DNA: TGCGCCAGCAGTGGACCAGGACAGGGAATCACTGAAGCTTTCTTT. As protein: CASSGPGQGITEAFF.

The chain carries TRBV6-5 and TRBJ2-3; 9 nucleotides match TRBD2. Germline-derived CDR1 and CDR2 are MNHEY and SVGAGI. J gave up 3 bases and V 2 bases, and 3 bases lay outside the gene matches. The length of the CDR3 is 15 residues. CDR3 nucleotides: TGTGCCAGCAGTTACCGGGCGGGAGGGACAGATACGCAGTATTTT. It specifies CASSYRAGGTDTQYF.

The chain is built from TRBV12-5 and TRBJ1-2; D may be TRBD1 (5 bases). This CDR3 contains 13 residues. V was shortened by 1 base and J by 8 bases, with 11 bases between the two germline ends. Germline V CDR1 and CDR2: LGHNT, FRNRAP. Here the CDR3 DNA reads TGTGCTAGTGGTTTGGCAATATGGGGCGGCTACACCTTC. It is translated as CASGLAIWGGYTF.